This T cell receptor (beta chain) was retrieved from a study of T cell responses to AZD1222 COVID-19 vaccine. Overall study findings and caveats: Unmutated variant regions are reportedly the target of nearly half of TCRs that are spike-specific.

A remark on this clone: Its matching antigen is unknown.

CDR1 SGHTA and CDR2 FQGNSA come from the germline V gene. CDR3 size: 13 residues. Unmatched junction bases numbered 5, after V lost 11 bases and J lost 4 bases. Measured with immunoSEQ multiplex PCR; TCRdb has only the in-frame clones, and not every one. The sample consists of 160,000 or so clones, more than 90% of them appearing once. Source: peripheral blood, taken on day 0 of AZD1222 vaccination. The TCR comes from an adult in good health. The gene calls are TRBV7-2 and TRBJ1-5; TRBD1 matches at 10 bases. The CDR3 is CAVQGQGNQPQHF. The CDR3 nucleotides read TGTGCCGTTCAGGGACAGGGGAATCAGCCCCAGCATTTT. Looking up the rest from reference TRBV7-2 and TRBJ1-5 gives the full variable domain: GAGVSQSPSNKVTEKGKDVELRCDPISGHTALYWYRQSLGQGLEFLIYFQGNSAPDKSGLPSDRFSAERTGGSVSTLTIQRTQQEDSAVYLCAVQGQGNQPQHFGDGTRLSIL.